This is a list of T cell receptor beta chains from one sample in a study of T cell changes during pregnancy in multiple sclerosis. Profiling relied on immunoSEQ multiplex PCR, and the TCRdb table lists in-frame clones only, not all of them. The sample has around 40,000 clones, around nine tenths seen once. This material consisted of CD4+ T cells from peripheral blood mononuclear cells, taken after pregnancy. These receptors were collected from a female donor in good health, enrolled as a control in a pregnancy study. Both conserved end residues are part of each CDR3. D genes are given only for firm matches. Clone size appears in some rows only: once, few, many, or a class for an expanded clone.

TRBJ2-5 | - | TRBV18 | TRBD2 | CASSPGLAQETQYF | TGTGCCAGCTCACCAGGACTAGCCCAAGAGACCCAGTACTTC
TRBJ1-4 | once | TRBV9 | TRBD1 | CASSVGTGNNEKLFF | TGTGCCAGCAGCGTAGGGACAGGAAATAATGAAAAACTGTTTTTT
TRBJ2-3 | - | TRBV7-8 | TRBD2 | CASSLEGLAGGWADTQYF | TGTGCCAGCAGCTTAGAAGGGCTAGCGGGAGGTTGGGCAGATACGCAGTATTTT
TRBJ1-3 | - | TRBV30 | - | CAWVPRGGLSGNTIYF | TGTGCCTGGGTCCCACGGGGGGGCCTCTCTGGAAACACCATATATTTT
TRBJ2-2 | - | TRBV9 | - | CASSAGPTGELFF | TGTGCCAGCAGCGCTGGGCCCACCGGGGAGCTGTTTTTT
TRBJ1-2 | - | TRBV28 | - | CASSSLSSGEAWNYGYTF | TGTGCCAGCAGTTCCCTCAGCAGCGGGGAAGCCTGGAACTATGGCTACACCTTC
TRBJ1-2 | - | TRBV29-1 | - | CSVEASNYGYTF | TGCAGCGTTGAGGCAAGTAACTATGGCTACACCTTC
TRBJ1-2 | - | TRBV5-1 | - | CASSLGRTTNHYGYTF | TGCGCCAGCAGCTTGGGTCGGACGACTAACCATTATGGCTACACCTTC
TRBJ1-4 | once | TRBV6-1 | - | CASGRRSLNEKLFF | TGTGCCAGCGGCCGACGGAGCCTCAATGAAAAACTGTTTTTT
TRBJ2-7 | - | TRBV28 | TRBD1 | CASTHGGTTGAYEQYF | TGTGCCAGCACTCACGGGGGAACGACAGGGGCCTACGAGCAGTACTTC
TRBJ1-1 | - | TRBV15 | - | CATSRGKGRQNTEAFF | TGTGCCACCAGCAGAGGGAAAGGTAGACAGAACACTGAAGCTTTCTTT
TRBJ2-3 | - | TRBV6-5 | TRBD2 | CASTKREGGTQYF | TGTGCCAGCACAAAGCGGGAGGGAGGCACGCAGTATTTT
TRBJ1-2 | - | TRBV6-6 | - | CASSLPGGGGGGYTF | TGTGCCAGCAGTCTGCCCGGGGGAGGGGGAGGTGGCTACACCTTC
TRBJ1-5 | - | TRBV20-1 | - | CSAAPGQPQHF | TGCAGTGCTGCCCCAGGGCAGCCCCAGCATTTT
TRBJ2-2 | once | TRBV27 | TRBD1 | CASRNWDRNTGELFF | TGTGCCAGCAGGAACTGGGACAGGAACACCGGGGAGCTGTTTTTT
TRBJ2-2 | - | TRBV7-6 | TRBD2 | CASSFLLAGGTGELFF | TGTGCCAGCAGCTTTTTACTAGCGGGAGGCACCGGGGAGCTGTTTTTT
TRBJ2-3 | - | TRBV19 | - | CASSRGWPSGTDTQYF | TGTGCCAGTAGTCGGGGATGGCCGTCCGGCACAGATACGCAGTATTTT
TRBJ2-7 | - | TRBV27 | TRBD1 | CASGAGQGVYEQYF | TGTGCCAGCGGCGCGGGACAGGGAGTTTACGAGCAGTACTTC
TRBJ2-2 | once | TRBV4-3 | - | CASSQGTANTGELFF | TGCGCCAGCAGCCAAGGAACAGCGAACACCGGGGAGCTGTTTTTT
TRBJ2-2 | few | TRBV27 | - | CASSLSYNTGELFF | TGTGCCAGCAGTTTGTCCTATAACACCGGGGAGCTGTTTTTT
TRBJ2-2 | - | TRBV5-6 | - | CASSRGRRGRTGELFF | TGTGCCAGCAGCCGGGGTCGGCGGGGGCGCACCGGGGAGCTGTTTTTT
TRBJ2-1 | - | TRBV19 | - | CASSWTGPGHNEQFF | TGTGCCAGTAGTTGGACTGGCCCAGGCCACAATGAGCAGTTCTTC
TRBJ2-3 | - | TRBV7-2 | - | CASSFFRDTQYF | TGTGCCAGCAGCTTCTTCCGAGATACGCAGTATTTT
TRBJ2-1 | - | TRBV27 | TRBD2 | CASSLRATPGGSHNEQFF | TGTGCCAGCAGTTTAAGGGCGACACCGGGCGGGAGTCACAATGAGCAGTTCTTC
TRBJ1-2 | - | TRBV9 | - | CASSLGEGGTYYGYTF | TGTGCCAGCAGCCTAGGGGAGGGGGGCACGTACTATGGCTACACCTTC
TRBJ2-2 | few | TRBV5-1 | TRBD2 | CASSWPLTSGETHLLNTGELFF | TGCGCCAGCAGCTGGCCGCTGACTAGCGGGGAAACTCACCTGCTGAACACCGGGGAGCTGTTTTTT
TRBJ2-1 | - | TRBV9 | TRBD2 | CASSARLAGDNEQFF | TGTGCCAGCAGCGCCAGACTAGCGGGGGACAATGAGCAGTTCTTC
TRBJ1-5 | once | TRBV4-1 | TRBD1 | CASSPGGQDVNQPQHF | TGCGCCAGCAGCCCTGGGGGACAGGACGTCAATCAGCCCCAGCATTTT
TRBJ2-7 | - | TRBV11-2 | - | CASSLGSDTYEQYF | TGTGCCAGCAGCTTAGGGAGCGATACCTACGAGCAGTACTTC
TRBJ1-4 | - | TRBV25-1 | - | CASSDGDYNEKLFF | TGTGCCAGCAGTGACGGAGACTACAATGAAAAACTGTTTTTT
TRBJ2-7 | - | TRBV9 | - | CASSVNDRHVYEQYF | TGTGCCAGCAGCGTAAATGACAGGCATGTGTACGAGCAGTACTTC
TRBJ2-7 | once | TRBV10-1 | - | CASSEGSGVPSLGEQYF | TGCGCCAGCAGTGAGGGGTCAGGGGTTCCCAGCCTGGGGGAGCAGTACTTC
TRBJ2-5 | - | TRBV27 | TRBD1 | CASSLGTGTGGRETQYF | TGTGCCAGCAGTTTAGGGACCGGGACAGGGGGCAGAGAGACCCAGTACTTC
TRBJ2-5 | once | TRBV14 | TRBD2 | CASSALPSGGTQYF | TGTGCCAGCAGCGCCCTTCCTAGCGGGGGCACCCAGTACTTC
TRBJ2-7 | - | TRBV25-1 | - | CASSATGNYEQYF | TGTGCCAGCAGTGCAACAGGGAACTACGAGCAGTACTTC
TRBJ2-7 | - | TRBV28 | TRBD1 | CASGETDRPSSYEQYF | TGTGCCAGCGGGGAAACGGACAGGCCGAGCTCCTACGAGCAGTACTTC
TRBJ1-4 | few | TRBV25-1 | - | CASTRGTYEKLFF | TGTGCCAGCACGAGGGGGACATATGAAAAACTGTTTTTT
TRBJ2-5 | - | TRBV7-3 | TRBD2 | CASSPNGRKQETQYF | TGTGCCAGCAGCCCCAACGGGAGGAAACAAGAGACCCAGTACTTC
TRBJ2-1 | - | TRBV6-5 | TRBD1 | CASSKTGSSYNEQFF | TGTGCCAGCAGCAAGACAGGGAGCTCCTACAATGAGCAGTTCTTC
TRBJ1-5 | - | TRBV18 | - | CASSPRSGEGSQPQHF | TGTGCCAGCTCACCACGCTCAGGGGAAGGTAGCCAGCCCCAGCATTTT
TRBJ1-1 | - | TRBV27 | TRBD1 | CASSPRQGLGDTEAFF | TGTGCCAGCAGTCCCCGACAGGGGCTGGGGGACACTGAAGCTTTCTTT
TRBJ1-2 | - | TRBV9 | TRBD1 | CASSVLGTGSYGYTF | TGTGCCAGCAGCGTACTCGGGACAGGGAGCTATGGCTACACCTTC
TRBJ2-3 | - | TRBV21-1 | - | CASSKEQNHPASTDTQYF | TGTGCCAGCAGCAAAGAACAGAACCACCCCGCTAGCACAGATACGCAGTATTTT
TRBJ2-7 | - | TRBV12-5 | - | CASGLALRGGSEQYF | TGTGCTAGTGGTTTGGCCCTGAGGGGGGGTAGCGAGCAGTACTTC
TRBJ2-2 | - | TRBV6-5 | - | CASSTNTGELFF | TGTGCCAGCAGCACTAACACCGGGGAGCTGTTTTTT
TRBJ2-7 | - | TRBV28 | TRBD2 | CASSTGTSGRAYEQYF | TGTGCCAGCAGCACAGGGACTAGCGGGAGGGCCTACGAGCAGTACTTC
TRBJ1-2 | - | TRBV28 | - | CASSLGGFYGYTF | TGTGCCAGCAGTTTAGGAGGGTTCTATGGCTACACCTTC
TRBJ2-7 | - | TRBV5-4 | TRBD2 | CASSHSGGRGHEQYF | TGTGCCAGCAGCCATAGCGGGGGGCGCGGCCACGAGCAGTACTTC
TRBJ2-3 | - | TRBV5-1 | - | CASSLDSGGFLRNTDTQYF | TGCGCCAGCAGCTTGGATTCTGGTGGTTTTCTGCGAAACACAGATACGCAGTATTTT
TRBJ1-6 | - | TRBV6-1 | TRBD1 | CASRDRDGNSPLHF | TGTGCCAGCAGGGACAGGGATGGGAATTCACCCCTCCACTTT
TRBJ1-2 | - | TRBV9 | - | CASSVVGGPGYTF | TGTGCCAGCAGCGTAGTTGGCGGGCCGGGCTACACCTTC
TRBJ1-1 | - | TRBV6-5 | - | CASSYRQWDTEAFF | TGTGCCAGCAGTTACCGACAGTGGGACACTGAAGCTTTCTTT
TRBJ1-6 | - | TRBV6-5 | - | CASKTGNSPLHF | TGTGCCAGCAAGACAGGAAATTCACCCCTCCACTTT
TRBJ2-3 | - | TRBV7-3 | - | CASSLTGAGGVADTQYF | TGTGCCAGCAGCTTAACGGGAGCTGGCGGGGTCGCAGATACGCAGTATTTT
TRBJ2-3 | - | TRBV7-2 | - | CASSSDRTSTDTQYF | TGTGCCAGCAGTTCAGATAGGACAAGCACAGATACGCAGTATTTT
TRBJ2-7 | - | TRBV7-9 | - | CASSLGDSMLEQYF | TGTGCCAGCAGCTTAGGGGACTCGATGCTCGAGCAGTACTTC
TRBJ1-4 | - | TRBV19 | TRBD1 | CASSARQGGSEKLFF | TGTGCCAGTAGTGCCCGACAGGGAGGAAGCGAAAAACTGTTTTTT
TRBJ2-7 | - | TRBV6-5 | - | CASSYSTRVRVEQYF | TGTGCCAGCAGTTACTCCACCAGGGTCAGGGTCGAGCAGTACTTC
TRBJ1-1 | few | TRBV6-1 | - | CASSRQYNTEAFF | TGTGCCAGCAGCCGACAGTATAACACTGAAGCTTTCTTT
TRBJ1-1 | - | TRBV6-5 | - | CASSYEEYTEAFF | TGTGCCAGCAGTTACGAGGAATACACTGAAGCTTTCTTT